This T cell receptor (beta chain) appears in the sequencing data of a study of shared clonotypes between healthy human individuals. Evenly divided among several immunoSEQ plates was the genomic DNA of each subset. Profiling relied on immunoSEQ multiplex PCR, and the TCRdb table lists in-frame clones only, not all of them. This table holds some 1,400,000 clones, roughly 96% found once. Study-level findings and limits: Deeper or shallower sequencing was expected to change how clonotypes are shared among donors.

A word on this clone: Its antigen is undetermined.

Per germline, CDR1 SGHNT and CDR2 YYREEE (reference sequence). Trimming removed 3 bases from V and 3 bases from J; junction bases left unmatched: 6. The CDR3 totals 14 residues. This receptor was obtained from a man aged 30-40 years in good health. The sample was naive CD4+ T cells sorted from blood. Subset here: CD45RA+ positively selected. This chain uses TRBV5-4 with TRBJ2-7; the match to TRBD1 covers 7 bases. The chain's CDR3 is CASSYGQVGYEQYF. In DNA form, the CDR3 reads TGTGCCAGCAGCTATGGACAGGTCGGCTACGAGCAGTACTTC.